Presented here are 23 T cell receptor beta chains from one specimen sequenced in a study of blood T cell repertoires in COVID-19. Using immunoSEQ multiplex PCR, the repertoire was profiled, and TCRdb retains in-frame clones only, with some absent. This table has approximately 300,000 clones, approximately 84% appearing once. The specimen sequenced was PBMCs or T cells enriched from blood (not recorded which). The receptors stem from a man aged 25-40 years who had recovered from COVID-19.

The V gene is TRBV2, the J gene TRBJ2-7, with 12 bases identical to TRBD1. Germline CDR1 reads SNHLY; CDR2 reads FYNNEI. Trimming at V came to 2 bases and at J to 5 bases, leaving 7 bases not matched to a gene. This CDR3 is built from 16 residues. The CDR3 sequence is CASSERRGQGAHEQYF. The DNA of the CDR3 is TGTGCCAGCAGTGAACGTCGGGGACAGGGGGCTCACGAGCAGTACTTC. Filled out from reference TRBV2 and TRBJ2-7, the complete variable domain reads EPEVTQTPSHQVTQMGQEVILRCVPISNHLYFYWYRQILGQKVEFLVSFYNNEISEKSEIFDDQFSVERPDGSNFTLKIRSTKLEDSAMYFCASSERRGQGAHEQYFGPGTRLTVT.

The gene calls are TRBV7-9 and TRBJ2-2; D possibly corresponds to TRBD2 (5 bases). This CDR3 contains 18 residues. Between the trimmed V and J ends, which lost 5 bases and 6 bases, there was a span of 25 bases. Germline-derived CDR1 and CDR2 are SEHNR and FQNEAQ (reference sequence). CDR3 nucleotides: TGTGCCAGCAGCCACCAAGGAGGCGCCAGGTTCATCTCCGGGGAGCTGTTTTTT. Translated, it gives CASSHQGGARFISGELFF.

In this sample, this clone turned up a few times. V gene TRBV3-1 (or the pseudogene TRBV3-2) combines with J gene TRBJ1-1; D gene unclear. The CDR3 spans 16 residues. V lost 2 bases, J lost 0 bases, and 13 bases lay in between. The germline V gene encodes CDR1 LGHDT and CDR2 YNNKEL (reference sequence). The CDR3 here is CASSQKRWSMNTEAFF. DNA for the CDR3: TGTGCCAGCAGCCAAAAGAGGTGGAGCATGAACACTGAAGCTTTCTTT.

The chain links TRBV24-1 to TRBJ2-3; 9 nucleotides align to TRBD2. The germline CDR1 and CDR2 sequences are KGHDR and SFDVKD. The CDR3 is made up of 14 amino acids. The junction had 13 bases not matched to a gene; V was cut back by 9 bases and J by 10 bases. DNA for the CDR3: TGTGCCACCGGAGTGCGGGAGGGATCTCGGTCGCAGTATTTT. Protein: CATGVREGSRSQYF.

The CDR3 bases are TGTGCCAGCAGTGAAGACAGTTTCGTGAACACTGAAGCTTTCTTT. Translation gives CASSEDSFVNTEAFF. J is TRBJ1-1 and V is TRBV2; D call uncertain. Germline lookup yields CDR1 SNHLY and CDR2 FYNNEI. Trimming cost V 1 base and J 0 bases, with 9 bases left between them. The CDR3 has 15 amino acids.

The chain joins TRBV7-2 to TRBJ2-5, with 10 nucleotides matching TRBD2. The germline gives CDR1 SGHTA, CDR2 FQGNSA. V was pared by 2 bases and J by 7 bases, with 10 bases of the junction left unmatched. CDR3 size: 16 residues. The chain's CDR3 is CASSLFSGGVAGTQYF. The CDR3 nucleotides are TGTGCCAGCAGCTTATTCAGCGGGGGGGTCGCGGGGACCCAGTACTTC.

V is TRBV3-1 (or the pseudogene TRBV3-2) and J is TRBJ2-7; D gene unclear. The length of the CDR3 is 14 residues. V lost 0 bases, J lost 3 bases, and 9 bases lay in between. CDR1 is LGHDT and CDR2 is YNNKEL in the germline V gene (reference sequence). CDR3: CASSQEESLYEQYF. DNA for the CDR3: TGTGCCAGCAGCCAAGAGGAGTCCCTCTACGAGCAGTACTTC.

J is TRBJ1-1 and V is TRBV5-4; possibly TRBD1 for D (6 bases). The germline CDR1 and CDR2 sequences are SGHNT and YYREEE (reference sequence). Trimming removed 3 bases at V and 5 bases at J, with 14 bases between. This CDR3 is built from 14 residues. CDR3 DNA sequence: TGTGCCAGCAGCTCCTCTACAGGGAATACTGAAGCTTTCTTT. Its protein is CASSSSTGNTEAFF.

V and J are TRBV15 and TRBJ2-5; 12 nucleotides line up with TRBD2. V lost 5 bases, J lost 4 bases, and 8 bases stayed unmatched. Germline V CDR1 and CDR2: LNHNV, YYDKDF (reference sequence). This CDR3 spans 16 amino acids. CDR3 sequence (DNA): TGTGCCACCAGCGAACGGACGGGACTAGCGGGAGAGACCCAGTACTTC. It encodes CATSERTGLAGETQYF.

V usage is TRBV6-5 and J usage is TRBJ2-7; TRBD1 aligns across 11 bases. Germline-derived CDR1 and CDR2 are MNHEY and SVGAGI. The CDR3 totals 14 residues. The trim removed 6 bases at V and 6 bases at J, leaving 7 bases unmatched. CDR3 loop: CASSSPGTGGEQYF. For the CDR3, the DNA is TGTGCCAGCAGCAGTCCCGGGACAGGGGGCGAGCAGTACTTC.

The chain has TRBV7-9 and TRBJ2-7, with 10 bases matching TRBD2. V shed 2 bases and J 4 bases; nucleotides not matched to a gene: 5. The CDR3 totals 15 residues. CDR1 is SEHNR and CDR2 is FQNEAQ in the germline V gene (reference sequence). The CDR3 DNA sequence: TGTGCCAGCAGCTTATCGGCTAGCGGGAGATACGAGCAGTACTTC. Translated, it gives CASSLSASGRYEQYF.

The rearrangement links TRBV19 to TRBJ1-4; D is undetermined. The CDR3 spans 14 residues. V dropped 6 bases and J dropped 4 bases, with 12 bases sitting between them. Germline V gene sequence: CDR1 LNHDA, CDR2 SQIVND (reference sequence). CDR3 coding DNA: TGTGCCAGTAGCATTCGGTGGTATAATGAAAAACTGTTTTTT. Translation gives CASSIRWYNEKLFF.

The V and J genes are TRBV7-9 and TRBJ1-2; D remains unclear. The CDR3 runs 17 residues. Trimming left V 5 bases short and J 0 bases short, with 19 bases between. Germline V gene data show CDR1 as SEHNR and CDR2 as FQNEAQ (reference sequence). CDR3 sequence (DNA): TGTGCCAGCAGCCGTCAGGATAGAGACGCTGCTAACTATGGCTACACCTTC. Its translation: CASSRQDRDAANYGYTF.

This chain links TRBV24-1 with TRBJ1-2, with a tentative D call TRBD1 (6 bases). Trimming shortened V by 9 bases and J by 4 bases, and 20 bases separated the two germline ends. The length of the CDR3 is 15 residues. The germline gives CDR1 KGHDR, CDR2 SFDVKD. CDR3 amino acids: CATLGGAGRSYGYTF. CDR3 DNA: TGTGCCACCCTAGGGGGGGCAGGGAGGTCCTATGGCTACACCTTC.

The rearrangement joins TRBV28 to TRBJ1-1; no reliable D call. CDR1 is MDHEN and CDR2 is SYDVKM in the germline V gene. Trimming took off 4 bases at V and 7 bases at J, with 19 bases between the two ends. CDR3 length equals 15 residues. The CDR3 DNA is TGTGCCAGCAGTTCTCCGGGGAGGCAATTTCTTGAAGCTTTCTTT. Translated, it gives CASSSPGRQFLEAFF.

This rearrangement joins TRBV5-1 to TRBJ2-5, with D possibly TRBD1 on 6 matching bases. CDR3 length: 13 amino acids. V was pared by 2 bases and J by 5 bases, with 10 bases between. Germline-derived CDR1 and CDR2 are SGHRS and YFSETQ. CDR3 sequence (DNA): TGCGCCAGCAGCTTCCCCGACAGGGAGACCCAGTACTTC. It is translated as CASSFPDRETQYF.

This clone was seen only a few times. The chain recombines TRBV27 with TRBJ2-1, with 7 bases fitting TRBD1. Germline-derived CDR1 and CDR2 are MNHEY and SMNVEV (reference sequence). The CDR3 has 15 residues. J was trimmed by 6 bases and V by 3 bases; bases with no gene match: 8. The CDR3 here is CASSFGSTGSNEQFF. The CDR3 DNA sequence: TGTGCCAGCAGTTTCGGCTCGACAGGGAGCAATGAGCAGTTCTTC.

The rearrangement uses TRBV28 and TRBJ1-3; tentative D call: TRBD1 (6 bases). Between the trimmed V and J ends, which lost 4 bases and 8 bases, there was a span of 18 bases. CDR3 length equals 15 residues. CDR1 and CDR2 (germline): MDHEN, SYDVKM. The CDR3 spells CASSSGGAWRDTIYF. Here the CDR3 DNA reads TGTGCCAGCAGTTCGGGGGGGGCCTGGAGGGACACCATATATTTT.

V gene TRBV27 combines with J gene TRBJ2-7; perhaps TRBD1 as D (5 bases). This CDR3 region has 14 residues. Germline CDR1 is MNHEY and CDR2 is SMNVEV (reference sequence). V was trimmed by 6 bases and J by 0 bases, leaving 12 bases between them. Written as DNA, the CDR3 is TGTGCCAGCAGCTGGGCAGGGATCTCCTACGAGCAGTACTTC. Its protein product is CASSWAGISYEQYF.

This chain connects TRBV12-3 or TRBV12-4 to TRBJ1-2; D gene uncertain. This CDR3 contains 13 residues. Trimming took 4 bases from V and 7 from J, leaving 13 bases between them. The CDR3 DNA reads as TGTGCCAGCAGTTCAGTCCGCTCTTTTGGCTACACCTTC. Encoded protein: CASSSVRSFGYTF.

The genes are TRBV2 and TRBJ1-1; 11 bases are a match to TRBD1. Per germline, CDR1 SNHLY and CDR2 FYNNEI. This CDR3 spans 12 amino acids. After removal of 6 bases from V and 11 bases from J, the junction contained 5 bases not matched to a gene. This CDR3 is CASRDRGHEAFF. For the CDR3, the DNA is TGTGCCAGCAGGGACAGGGGGCATGAGGCTTTCTTT.

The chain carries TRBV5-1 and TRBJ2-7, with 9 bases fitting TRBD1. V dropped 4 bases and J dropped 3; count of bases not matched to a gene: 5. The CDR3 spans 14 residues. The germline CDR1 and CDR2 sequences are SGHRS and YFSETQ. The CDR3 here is CASSEGQGIYEQYF. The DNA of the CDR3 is TGCGCCAGCAGCGAGGGACAGGGTATCTACGAGCAGTACTTC.

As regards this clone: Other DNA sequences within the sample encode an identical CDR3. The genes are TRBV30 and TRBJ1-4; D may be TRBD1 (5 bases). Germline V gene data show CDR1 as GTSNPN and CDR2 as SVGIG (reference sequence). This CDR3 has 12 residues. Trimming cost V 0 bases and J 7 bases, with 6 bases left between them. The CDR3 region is CAWSVGGEKLFF. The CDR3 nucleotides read TGTGCCTGGAGTGTCGGGGGTGAAAAACTGTTTTTT.